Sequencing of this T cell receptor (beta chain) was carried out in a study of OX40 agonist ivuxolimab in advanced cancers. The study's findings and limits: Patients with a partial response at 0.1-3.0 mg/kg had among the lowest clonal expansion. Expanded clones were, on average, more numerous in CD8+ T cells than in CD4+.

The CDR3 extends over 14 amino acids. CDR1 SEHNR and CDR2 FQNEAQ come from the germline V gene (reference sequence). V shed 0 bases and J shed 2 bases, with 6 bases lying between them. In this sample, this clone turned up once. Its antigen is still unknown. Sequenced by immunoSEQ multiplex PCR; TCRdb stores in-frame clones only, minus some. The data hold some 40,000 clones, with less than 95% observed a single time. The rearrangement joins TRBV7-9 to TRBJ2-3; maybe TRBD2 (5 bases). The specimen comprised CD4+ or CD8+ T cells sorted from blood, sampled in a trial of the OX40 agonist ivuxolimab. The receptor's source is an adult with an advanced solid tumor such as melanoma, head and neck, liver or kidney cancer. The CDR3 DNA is TGTGCCAGCAGCTTAGCGGAGGCCACAGATACGCAGTATTTT. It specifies CASSLAEATDTQYF.